This record looks at one T cell receptor (beta chain) sequence and its context. In the original analysis: Estimation of nucleated cell counts was performed using reference gene primer amplification. Sequencing was performed with immunoSEQ multiplex PCR; in TCRdb, only in-frame clones are kept and a portion is missing. V and J calls and clone size follow that table, whereas D and trimming were derived from the DNA. This table has 310,000 or so clones, about 90% appearing once. The sample originates from a study of blood T cell repertoires in COVID-19. Study context: Samples representing acute and convalescent COVID-19 were sourced from the United States, Italy and Spain. From T cells, B-cell-depleted T cells, or PBMCs came the material, which was cDNA or gDNA.

There are 16 residues in the CDR3. Trimming at V came to 3 bases and at J to 5 bases, leaving 11 bases not matched to a gene. The V gene's germline CDR1 is LNHDA and CDR2 SQIVND (reference sequence). This receptor was taken from a young man who had recovered from COVID-19. Sequences were obtained from peripheral blood. The chain has TRBV19 and TRBJ2-5; 8 nucleotides match TRBD1. The CDR3 region is CASSIRTGSTRETQYF. The CDR3, as DNA: TGTGCCAGTAGTATCCGGACAGGGTCCACGAGGGAGACCCAGTACTTC.